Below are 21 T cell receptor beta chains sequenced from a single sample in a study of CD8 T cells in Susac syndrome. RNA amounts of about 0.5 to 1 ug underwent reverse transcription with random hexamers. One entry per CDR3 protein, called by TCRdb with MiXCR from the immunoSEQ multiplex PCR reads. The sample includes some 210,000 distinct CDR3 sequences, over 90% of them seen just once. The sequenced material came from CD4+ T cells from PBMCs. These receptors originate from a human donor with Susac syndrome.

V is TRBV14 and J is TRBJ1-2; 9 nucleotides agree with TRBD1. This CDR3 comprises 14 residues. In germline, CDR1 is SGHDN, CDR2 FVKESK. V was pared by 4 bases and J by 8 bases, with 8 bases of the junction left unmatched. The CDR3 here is CASSRRDRVGGYTF. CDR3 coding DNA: TGTGCCAGCAGCCGGCGGGACAGGGTGGGAGGCTACACCTTC.

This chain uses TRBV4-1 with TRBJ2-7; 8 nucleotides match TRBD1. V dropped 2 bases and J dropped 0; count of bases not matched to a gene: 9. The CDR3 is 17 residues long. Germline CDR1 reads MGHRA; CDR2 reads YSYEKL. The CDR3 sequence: CASSQSPGQGFSYEQYF. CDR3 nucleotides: TGCGCCAGCAGCCAAAGCCCCGGACAGGGATTCTCCTACGAGCAGTACTTC.

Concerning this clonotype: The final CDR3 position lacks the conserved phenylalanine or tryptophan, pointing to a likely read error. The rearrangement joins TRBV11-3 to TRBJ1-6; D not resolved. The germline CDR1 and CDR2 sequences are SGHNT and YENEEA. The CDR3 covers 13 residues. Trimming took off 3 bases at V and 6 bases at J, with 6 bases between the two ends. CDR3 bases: TGTGCCAGCAGCTTCAGGAGTAATTCACCCCTCCACTCT. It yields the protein CASSFRSNSPLHS.

The CDR3 region has the DNA TGTGCCAGCTCTGCTACCGGGACAGGGGGTCAGCCCCAGCATTTT. Amino acid sequence: CASSATGTGGQPQHF. V is TRBV18 and J is TRBJ1-5; TRBD1 matches 11 bases. The CDR3 totals 15 residues. Germline-derived CDR1 and CDR2 are KGHSH and LQKENI. Trimming cost V 6 bases and J 6 bases; bases outside gene matches: 7. The full variable domain, with the rest looked up from reference TRBV18 and TRBJ1-5, is NAGVMQNPRHLVRRRGQEARLRCSPMKGHSHVYWYRQLPEEGLKFMVYLQKENIIDESGMPKERFSAEFPKEGPSILRIQQVVRGDSAAYFCASSATGTGGQPQHFGDGTRLSIL.

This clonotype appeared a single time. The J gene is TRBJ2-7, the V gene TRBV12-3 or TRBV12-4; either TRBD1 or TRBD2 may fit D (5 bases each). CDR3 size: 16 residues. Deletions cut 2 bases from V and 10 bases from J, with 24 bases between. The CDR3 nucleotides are TGTGCCAGCAGTTTAAGGCAGGGTCCCCTACCTCGGGGACAGTACTTC. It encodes CASSLRQGPLPRGQYF.

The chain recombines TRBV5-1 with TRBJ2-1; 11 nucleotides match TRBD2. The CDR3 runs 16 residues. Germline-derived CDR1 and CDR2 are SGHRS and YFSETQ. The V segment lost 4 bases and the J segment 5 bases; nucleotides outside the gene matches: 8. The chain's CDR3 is CASSAVSGGGNNEQFF. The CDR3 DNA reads TGCGCCAGCAGCGCCGTTAGCGGGGGGGGCAACAATGAGCAGTTCTTC.

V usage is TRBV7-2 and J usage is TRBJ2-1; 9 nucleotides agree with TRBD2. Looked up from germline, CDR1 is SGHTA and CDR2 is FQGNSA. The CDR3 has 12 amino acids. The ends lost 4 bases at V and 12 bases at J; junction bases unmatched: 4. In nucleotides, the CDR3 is TGTGCCAGCAGCTCAACGACTAGCGGGCAGTTCTTC. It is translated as CASSSTTSGQFF.

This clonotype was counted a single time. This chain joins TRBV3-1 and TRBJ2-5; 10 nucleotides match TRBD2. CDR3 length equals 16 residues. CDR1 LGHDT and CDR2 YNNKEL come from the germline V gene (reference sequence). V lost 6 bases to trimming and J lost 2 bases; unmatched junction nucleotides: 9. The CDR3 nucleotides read TGTGCCAGCAGGCAAACACTAGCGGGGCGGCAAGAGACCCAGTACTTC. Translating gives CASRQTLAGRQETQYF.

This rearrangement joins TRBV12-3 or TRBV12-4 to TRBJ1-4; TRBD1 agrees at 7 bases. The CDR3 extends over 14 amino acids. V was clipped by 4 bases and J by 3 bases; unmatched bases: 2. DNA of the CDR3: TGTGCCAGCAGTTCAGGGGGAGCTAATGAAAAACTGTTTTTT. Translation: CASSSGGANEKLFF.

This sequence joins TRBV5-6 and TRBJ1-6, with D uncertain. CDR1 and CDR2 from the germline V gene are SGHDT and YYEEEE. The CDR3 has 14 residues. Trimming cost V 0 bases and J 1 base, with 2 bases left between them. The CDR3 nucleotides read TGTGCCAGCAGCTTGGAATCCTATAATTCACCCCTCCACTTT. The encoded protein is CASSLESYNSPLHF. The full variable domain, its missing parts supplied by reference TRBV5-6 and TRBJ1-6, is DAGVTQSPTHLIKTRGQQVTLRCSPKSGHDTVSWYQQALGQGPQFIFQYYEEEERQRGNFPDRFSGHQFPNYSSELNVNALLLGDSALYLCASSLESYNSPLHFGNGTRLTVT.

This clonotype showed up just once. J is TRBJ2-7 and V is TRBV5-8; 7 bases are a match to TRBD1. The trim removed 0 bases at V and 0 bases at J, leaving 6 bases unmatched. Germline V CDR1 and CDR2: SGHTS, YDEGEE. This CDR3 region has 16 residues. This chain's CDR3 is CASSLGGGYSSYEQYF. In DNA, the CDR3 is TGTGCCAGCAGCTTGGGAGGGGGCTATAGCTCCTACGAGCAGTACTTC.

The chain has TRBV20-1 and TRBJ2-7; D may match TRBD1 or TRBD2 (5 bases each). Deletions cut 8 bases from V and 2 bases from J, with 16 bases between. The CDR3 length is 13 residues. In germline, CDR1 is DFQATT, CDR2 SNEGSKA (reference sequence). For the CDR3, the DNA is TGCAGTTCAACATCCAGGGACCCCTACGAGCAGTACTTC. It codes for CSSTSRDPYEQYF.

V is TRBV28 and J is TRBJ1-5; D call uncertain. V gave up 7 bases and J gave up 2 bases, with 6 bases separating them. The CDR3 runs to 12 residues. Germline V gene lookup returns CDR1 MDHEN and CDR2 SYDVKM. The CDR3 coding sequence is TGTGCCAGCACCTCAGGCAATCAGCCCCAGCATTTT. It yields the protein CASTSGNQPQHF.

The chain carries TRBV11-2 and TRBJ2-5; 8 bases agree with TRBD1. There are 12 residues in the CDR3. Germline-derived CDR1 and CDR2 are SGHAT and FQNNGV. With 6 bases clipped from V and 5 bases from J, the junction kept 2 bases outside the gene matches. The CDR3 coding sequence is TGTGCCAGCAGTCGACAGGGGGAGACCCAGTACTTC. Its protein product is CASSRQGETQYF. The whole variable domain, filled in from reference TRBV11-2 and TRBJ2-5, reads EAGVAQSPRYKIIEKRQSVAFWCNPISGHATLYWYQQILGQGPKLLIQFQNNGVVDDSQLPKDRFSAERLKGVDSTLKIQPAKLEDSAVYLCASSRQGETQYFGPGTRLLVL.

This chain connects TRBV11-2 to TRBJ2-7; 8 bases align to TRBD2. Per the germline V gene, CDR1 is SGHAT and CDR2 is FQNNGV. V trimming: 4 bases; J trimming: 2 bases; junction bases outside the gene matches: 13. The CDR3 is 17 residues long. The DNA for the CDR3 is TGTGCCAGCAGCTCCGCTATCACTAGCGGATCTACCTACGAGCAGTACTTC. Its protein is CASSSAITSGSTYEQYF.

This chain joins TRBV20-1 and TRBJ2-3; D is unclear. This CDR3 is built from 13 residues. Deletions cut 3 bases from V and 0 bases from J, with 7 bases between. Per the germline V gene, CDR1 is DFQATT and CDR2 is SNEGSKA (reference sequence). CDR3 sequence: CSASLPSTDTQYF. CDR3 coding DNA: TGCAGTGCTAGTCTCCCTAGCACAGATACGCAGTATTTT.

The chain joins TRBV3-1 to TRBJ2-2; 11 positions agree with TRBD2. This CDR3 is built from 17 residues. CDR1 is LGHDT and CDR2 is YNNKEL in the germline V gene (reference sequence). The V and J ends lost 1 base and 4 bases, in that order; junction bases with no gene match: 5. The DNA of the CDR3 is TGTGCCAGCAGCCAAGCGACTAGCGGGGACCTCACCGGGGAGCTGTTTTTT. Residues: CASSQATSGDLTGELFF.

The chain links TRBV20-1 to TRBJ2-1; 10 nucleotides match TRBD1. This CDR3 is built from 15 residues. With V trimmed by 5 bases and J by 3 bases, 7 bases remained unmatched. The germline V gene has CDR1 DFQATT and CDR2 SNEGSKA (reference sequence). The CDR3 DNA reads TGCAGTGCTTATCACCGGGACAGGGGCTACAATGAGCAGTTCTTC. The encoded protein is CSAYHRDRGYNEQFF.

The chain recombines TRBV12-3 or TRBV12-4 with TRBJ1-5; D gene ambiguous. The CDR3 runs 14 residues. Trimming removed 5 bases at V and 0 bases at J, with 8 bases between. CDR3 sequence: CASSTDGSNQPQHF. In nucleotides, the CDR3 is TGTGCCAGCAGTACCGACGGTAGCAATCAGCCCCAGCATTTT.

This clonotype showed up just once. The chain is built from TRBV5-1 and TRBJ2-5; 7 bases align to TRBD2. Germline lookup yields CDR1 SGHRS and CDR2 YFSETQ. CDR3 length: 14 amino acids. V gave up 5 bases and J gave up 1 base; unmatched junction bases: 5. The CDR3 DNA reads TGCGCCAGCAGGCCAGCGGGGCTCCAAGAGACCCAGTACTTC. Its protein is CASRPAGLQETQYF.

The DNA for the CDR3 is TGTGCCGGGGGGGTGGGTGGTACTGAAGCTTTCTTT. It translates to CAGGVGGTEAFF. The V gene is TRBV30, the J gene TRBJ1-1, with a weak D call TRBD1 (5 bases). V was pared by 8 bases and J by 5 bases, with 15 bases between. CDR1 is GTSNPN and CDR2 is SVGIG in the germline V gene (reference sequence). This CDR3 has 12 residues.